Presented here are 11 T cell receptor beta chains from one specimen sequenced in a study of shared clonotypes between healthy human individuals (dated by TCRdb to the early 2020s). Library generation was performed with the immunoSEQ multiplex PCR assay. TCRdb holds this immuneACCESS table with in-frame rearrangements only. Some clones are missing; in checked studies, unresolved V genes explain under half, and the rest has no known cause. The sample includes some 630,000 clones, with less than 80% observed a single time. The ten largest clonotypes hold about 1.8% of the sample. What was sequenced was memory CD4+ T cells sorted from blood. The intended sense of this specimen's cell subset or site label: CD45RA-negative fraction. These receptor sequences come from a woman aged 25 to 39 in good health.

This chain connects TRBV29-1 to TRBJ2-6; a possible D gene is TRBD1 (6 bases). Germline V lookup: CDR1 SQVTM, CDR2 ANQGSEA. The CDR3 contains 14 residues. V was clipped by 7 bases and J by 0 bases, with 10 bases between them. The CDR3 region has the DNA TGCAGCGCGAAACAGGGCTCTGGGGCCAACGTCCTGACTTTC. It codes for CSAKQGSGANVLTF.

The chain carries TRBV29-1 and TRBJ2-2; 9 nucleotides agree with TRBD2. This CDR3 is 15 amino acids long. CDR1 SQVTM and CDR2 ANQGSEA come from the germline V gene. V lost 3 bases to trimming and J lost 3 bases; unmatched junction nucleotides: 5. The CDR3 DNA reads TGCAGCGTTGAGAGTAGCGGGAGCCACACCGGGGAGCTGTTTTTT. Translating it yields CSVESSGSHTGELFF.

This clone was observed a few times. The junction and the germline gene differ at one end; a read error may be behind it. This chain links TRBV7-3 with TRBJ1-1, with 7 nucleotides matching TRBD1. Germline CDR1 and CDR2: SGHTA and FQGTGA. This CDR3 has 13 residues. The CDR3 sequence is CASSLSGGAEAFF. CDR3 nucleotides: TGTGCCAGCAGCCTATCAGGGGGGGCTGAGGCTTTCTTT.

The gene calls are TRBV28 and TRBJ2-3, with 13 bases matching TRBD2. Germline lookup yields CDR1 MDHEN and CDR2 SYDVKM. The CDR3 has 19 residues. V gave up 5 bases and J gave up 2 bases; unmatched junction bases: 13. CDR3: CASSPIGTSGTGITDTQYF. As DNA, the CDR3 is TGTGCCAGCAGTCCCATCGGGACTAGCGGGACAGGAATCACAGATACGCAGTATTTT.

This clone showed up just a few times. The same CDR3 arises from other DNA sequences in this sample as well. CDR3: CASSPGANTEAFF. The CDR3 nucleotides read TGCGCCAGCAGCCCAGGAGCGAACACTGAAGCTTTCTTT. The J gene is TRBJ1-1, the V gene TRBV5-1; no clear D. Trimming took off 4 bases at V and 1 base at J, with 8 bases between the two ends. The CDR3 has 13 residues. CDR1 and CDR2 from the germline V gene are SGHRS and YFSETQ.

The V gene is TRBV10-2, the J gene TRBJ1-5; maybe TRBD1 (5 bases). Germline V gene lookup returns CDR1 WSHSY and CDR2 SAAADI. Trimming stripped 7 bases from V and 5 bases from J, with 21 bases between. The CDR3 contains 16 residues. CDR3 residues: CASTSEGWAGDQPQHF. The CDR3, as DNA: TGCGCCAGCACCTCAGAGGGGTGGGCAGGCGATCAGCCCCAGCATTTT.

Concerning this clone: Other DNA sequences in the same sample also yield this CDR3. The chain joins TRBV28 to TRBJ2-7; D uncertain. This CDR3 is 13 amino acids long. CDR1 is MDHEN and CDR2 is SYDVKM in the germline V gene. The V gene lost 4 bases and the J gene lost 0 bases, with 7 bases spanning the gap. The CDR3: CASSSGSSYEQYF. The CDR3 bases are TGTGCCAGCAGTTCCGGAAGCTCCTACGAGCAGTACTTC.

This clone was observed a few times. The chain is built from TRBV27 and TRBJ1-3; D unresolved. Germline values: CDR1 MNHEY, CDR2 SMNVEV (reference sequence). CDR3 length: 11 amino acids. V was clipped by 8 bases and J by 0 bases, with 2 bases between them. This chain's CDR3 is CASRSGNTIYF. CDR3 sequence (DNA): TGTGCCAGCCGCTCTGGAAACACCATATATTTT.

The chain uses TRBV11-2 and TRBJ2-7; D may be TRBD1 or TRBD2 (5 bases each). Germline V gives CDR1 SGHAT, CDR2 FQNNGV. The V end lost 1 base, the J end lost 3 bases, and 13 bases lay between the germline ends. The CDR3 runs to 15 residues. Written as DNA, the CDR3 is TGTGCCAGCAGCTTAGTACAGGTGGGAGTCTACGAGCAGTACTTC. Residues: CASSLVQVGVYEQYF.

The chain has TRBV5-1 and TRBJ1-1; 8 nucleotides agree with TRBD1. This CDR3 is 15 amino acids long. Germline V gene data show CDR1 as SGHRS and CDR2 as YFSETQ. With 4 bases clipped from V and 1 base from J, the junction kept 6 bases outside the gene matches. The DNA of the CDR3 is TGCGCCAGCAGCACCACACAGGGGGGGAACACTGAAGCTTTCTTT. This sequence encodes CASSTTQGGNTEAFF.

In this sample, this clone turned up many times. This rearrangement joins TRBV4-1 to TRBJ2-2; 13 bases agree with TRBD2. Per germline, CDR1 MGHRA and CDR2 YSYEKL. V shed 4 bases, J shed 4 bases, and the junction held 9 bases outside the gene matches. The CDR3 is 18 residues long. CDR3 sequence: CASSPGGLAGVGTGELFF. In DNA form, the CDR3 reads TGCGCCAGCAGCCCTGGCGGACTAGCGGGAGTCGGCACCGGGGAGCTGTTTTTT.